Listed below are T cell receptor beta chains from one sample, sequenced in a study of shared clonotypes between healthy human individuals. Profiling relied on immunoSEQ multiplex PCR, and the TCRdb table lists in-frame clones only, not all of them. The sample has millions of clones, approximately 94% seen once. Source material: naive CD8+ T cells from PBMCs. The receptor set was obtained from a man aged 18 to 29 in good health. Some clones in this sample may be carry-over from other donors' samples. The CDR3 runs from the conserved cysteine through the conserved F or W.

>TRBV18|TRBJ1-1
CASSPRRTGGFDTEAFF
>TRBV27|TRBJ2-1
CASSPGTSGHNEQFF
>TRBV11-1|TRBJ2-3
CASSLPLEAQYF
>TRBV2|TRBJ2-5
CASSEAYQETQYF
>TRBV27|TRBJ2-1
CASSLSGSGYNEQFF
>TRBV7-6|TRBJ2-7
CASSERDRADEQYF
>TRBV7-2|TRBJ1-2
CASSQEDRVGYTF
>TRBV9|TRBJ2-2
CASSVGQGGTGELFF
>TRBV19|TRBJ2-2
CASSIDVGELFF
>TRBV6-5|TRBJ1-2
CASSYSSGRYGYTF
>TRBV6-5|TRBJ1-1
CASHSTDYTEAFF
>TRBV25-1|TRBJ2-1
CASSPSGGEASYNEQFF
>TRBV9|TRBJ2-1
CASSEVGLAYNEQFF
>TRBV29-1|TRBJ1-1
CSVEETGGNTEAFF
>TRBV6-1|TRBJ2-1
CASSDRLAGGPTNEQFF
>TRBV6-5|TRBJ1-1
CASRYSESTPGEAFF
>TRBV5-1|TRBJ2-7
CASRLAGDFYEQYF
>TRBV29-1|TRBJ1-2
CSATPGTGDPYGYTF
>TRBV4-1|TRBJ2-7
CASSHGTASYEQYF
>TRBV6-5|TRBJ2-7
CASSSGTGLEEQYF
>TRBV16|TRBJ1-2
CASSQSRGEGGYTF
>TRBV4-1|TRBJ1-4
CASSQARGRKLFF
>TRBV6-5|TRBJ1-1
CASSYLTQPGPEAFF
>TRBV2|TRBJ1-1
CASNPGDNEAFF
>TRBV7-9|TRBJ2-2
CATLPNTGELFF
>TRBV10-2|TRBJ2-7
CASRLPPYEQYF
>TRBV28|TRBJ2-3
CASSLGGTGTDTQYF
>TRBV19|TRBJ1-1
CASSPKEAGGLLEAFF
>TRBV27|TRBJ2-3
CASKPSRGGTDTQYF
>TRBV13|TRBJ2-5
CASSPGDGTQYF
>TRBV9|TRBJ2-5
CASSVGLITSGQETQYF
>TRBV5-1|TRBJ2-1
CASSLSGGEQFF
>TRBV6-5|TRBJ2-1
CAIAAGSGYNEQFF
>TRBV19|TRBJ2-7
CASSISLAGFNEQYF
>TRBV27|TRBJ2-1
CASSELAGLINEQFF
>TRBV2|TRBJ2-1
CASRDYYRPIGSEQFF
>TRBV7-8|TRBJ2-1
CASSQGTSGSNEQFF
>TRBV28|TRBJ1-2
CASSHNLQGVNYGYTF
>TRBV6-5|TRBJ2-7
CASSPRGAYEQYF
>TRBV7-6|TRBJ2-3
CASSDHRGDTQYF
>TRBV25-1|TRBJ1-1
CASSAVNTEAFF
>TRBV19|TRBJ2-7
CASSWGQGNYEQYF
>TRBV11-2|TRBJ2-3
CASSLGLAPPSDTQYF
>TRBV27|TRBJ2-1
CASSLSDNSYNEQFF
>TRBV19|TRBJ2-7
CASSIAGTSYEQYF
>TRBV7-9|TRBJ2-2
CASSAGRKNTGELFF
>TRBV5-8|TRBJ2-7
CASSLFSSYEQYF
>TRBV5-6|TRBJ1-5
CASSSLTGGNQPQHF
>TRBV7-6|TRBJ1-2
CASSPGTGGYGYTF
>TRBV7-9|TRBJ2-3
CASSPSPSGRAGYTQYF
>TRBV7-9|TRBJ2-2
CASSFQRDRALF
>TRBV9|TRBJ2-7
CASSVGAGLGEQYF
>TRBV25-1|TRBJ2-5
CASRGEVETSGQETQYF
>TRBV5-8|TRBJ2-2
CAGSGRGAGELFF
>TRBV18|TRBJ2-3
CASGRDPDTQYF
>TRBV6-5|TRBJ2-5
CASSSESEETQYF
>TRBV5-4|TRBJ1-3
CASSLDRAISGNTIYF
>TRBV7-3|TRBJ2-1
CASSPGTYSYNEQFF
>TRBV27|TRBJ1-2
CASTTTGGPGYGYTF
>TRBV19|TRBJ2-1
CASREAGAYYNEQFF